This is a list of T cell receptor beta chains from one sample in a study of cytomegalovirus exposure and HLA in healthy donors. Profiling relied on immunoSEQ multiplex PCR, and the TCRdb table lists in-frame clones only, not all of them. The sample includes around 120,000 clones, about 74% of them seen just once. The sequencing sample was made of PBMCs. These receptors came from a female donor in good health and CMV-seropositive. CDR3s include the opening cysteine and the closing phenylalanine or tryptophan. The D gene is left open where the match is weak. Not all rows give a size; the values are once, few, many and, for expanded clones, a class.

D gene: .
J gene: TRBJ1-3
V gene: TRBV6-1
clone size: .
CDR3 DNA: TGTGCCAGCAGGAGGACAGTGATCTCTGGAAACACCATATATTTT
CDR3 protein: CASRRTVISGNTIYF

D gene: TRBD1
J gene: TRBJ2-4
V gene: TRBV4-3
clone size: .
CDR3 DNA: TGCGCCAGCAGCTATGGACAGGGGAAAAACATTCAGTACTTC
CDR3 protein: CASSYGQGKNIQYF

D gene: .
J gene: TRBJ1-1
V gene: TRBV7-6
clone size: .
CDR3 DNA: TGTGCCAGCAGCTTAGCGGGGAGGGTAATTAGTTACACTGAAGCTTTCTTT
CDR3 protein: CASSLAGRVISYTEAFF

D gene: TRBD2
J gene: TRBJ2-3
V gene: TRBV4-2
clone size: .
CDR3 DNA: TGTGCCAGCAGCCAAGGACTAGCTGCAGATACGCAGTATTTT
CDR3 protein: CASSQGLAADTQYF

D gene: TRBD1
J gene: TRBJ1-5
V gene: TRBV18
clone size: .
CDR3 DNA: TGTGCCAGCTCACCCTTCGGGACAGGGGGCTCGCGCAATCAGCCCCAGCATTTT
CDR3 protein: CASSPFGTGGSRNQPQHF

D gene: .
J gene: TRBJ1-1
V gene: TRBV28
clone size: .
CDR3 DNA: TGTGCCAGCAGCCTCGGGGGGGGGTCGAACACTGAAGCTTTCTTT
CDR3 protein: CASSLGGGSNTEAFF

D gene: TRBD2
J gene: TRBJ2-1
V gene: TRBV5-1
clone size: .
CDR3 DNA: TGCGCCAGCAGCGGTCTGAGCGGGGGCTACAATGAGCAGTTCTTC
CDR3 protein: CASSGLSGGYNEQFF

D gene: .
J gene: TRBJ1-6
V gene: TRBV6-1
clone size: few
CDR3 DNA: TGTGCCATCCCGACAGCCCCTATCCCGAATTCACCCCTCCACTTT
CDR3 protein: CAIPTAPIPNSPLHF

D gene: .
J gene: TRBJ1-1
V gene: TRBV11-2
clone size: .
CDR3 DNA: TGTGCCAGCAGCCCGGGGGGCACTGAAGCTTTCTTT
CDR3 protein: CASSPGGTEAFF

D gene: TRBD1
J gene: TRBJ1-1
V gene: TRBV5-6
clone size: .
CDR3 DNA: TGTGCCAGCAGCGTCGGGGACAGCAACACTGAAGCTTTCTTT
CDR3 protein: CASSVGDSNTEAFF

D gene: .
J gene: TRBJ1-2
V gene: TRBV18
clone size: .
CDR3 DNA: TGTGCCAGCTCGACCACCGGGTATGGCTACACCTTC
CDR3 protein: CASSTTGYGYTF

D gene: TRBD2
J gene: TRBJ2-7
V gene: TRBV18
clone size: .
CDR3 DNA: TGTGCCAGCTCACCACCAGGACTAGCGGGATCCTACGAGCAGTACTTC
CDR3 protein: CASSPPGLAGSYEQYF

D gene: .
J gene: TRBJ2-7
V gene: TRBV11-2
clone size: .
CDR3 DNA: TGTGCCAGCAGCTTAGATCGAGGGCTTCGCTCGAATTACGAGCAGTACTTC
CDR3 protein: CASSLDRGLRSNYEQYF

D gene: .
J gene: TRBJ1-1
V gene: TRBV6-5
clone size: .
CDR3 DNA: TGTGCCAGCAGTGACCACACAGTGAACACTGAAGCTTTCTTT
CDR3 protein: CASSDHTVNTEAFF

D gene: .
J gene: TRBJ2-1
V gene: TRBV5-1
clone size: .
CDR3 DNA: TGCGCCAGCAGCTTCGAGACCGGGGCCTACAATGAGCAGTTCTTC
CDR3 protein: CASSFETGAYNEQFF

D gene: .
J gene: TRBJ2-2
V gene: TRBV7-3
clone size: few
CDR3 DNA: TGTGCCAGCAGCCCCCAGGGAACGAACACCGGGGAGCTGTTTTTT
CDR3 protein: CASSPQGTNTGELFF

D gene: .
J gene: TRBJ2-2
V gene: TRBV7-2
clone size: .
CDR3 DNA: TGTGCCAGCAGCTTTCACGGGGGTGTGCCCGGGGAGCTGTTTTTT
CDR3 protein: CASSFHGGVPGELFF

D gene: TRBD1
J gene: TRBJ1-2
V gene: TRBV6-6
clone size: .
CDR3 DNA: TGTGCCAGCAGCCCAGACAGGGGGCGCCGGTATGGCTACACCTTC
CDR3 protein: CASSPDRGRRYGYTF

D gene: TRBD2
J gene: TRBJ2-7
V gene: TRBV28
clone size: .
CDR3 DNA: TGTGCCAGCAGTTTGGCGGGGGTGGTCGAGCAGTACTTC
CDR3 protein: CASSLAGVVEQYF

D gene: TRBD2
J gene: TRBJ2-3
V gene: TRBV7-3
clone size: once
CDR3 DNA: TGTGCCAGCAGCCGGGGACTAGCGGGATCTAGCACAGATACGCAGTATTTT
CDR3 protein: CASSRGLAGSSTDTQYF

D gene: TRBD1
J gene: TRBJ2-3
V gene: TRBV5-1
clone size: medium-sized
CDR3 DNA: TGCGCCAGCAGCGGGGGGACAGGGTTCACAGATACGCAGTATTTT
CDR3 protein: CASSGGTGFTDTQYF

D gene: TRBD1
J gene: TRBJ1-2
V gene: TRBV10-3
clone size: .
CDR3 DNA: TGTGCCATCAGCGGACAGGGCTATGGCTACACCTTC
CDR3 protein: CAISGQGYGYTF

D gene: .
J gene: TRBJ2-7
V gene: TRBV30
clone size: .
CDR3 DNA: TGTGCCTGGAGTGATTTCGGGGGGCCGGCCGAGCAGTACTTC
CDR3 protein: CAWSDFGGPAEQYF

D gene: TRBD1
J gene: TRBJ1-1
V gene: TRBV5-1
clone size: .
CDR3 DNA: TGCGCCAGCAGCCAAAGGACAGGGGGCCTGAACACTGAAGCTTTCTTT
CDR3 protein: CASSQRTGGLNTEAFF

D gene: TRBD1
J gene: TRBJ2-5
V gene: TRBV7-3
clone size: .
CDR3 DNA: TGTGCCGGCCATAGGGACAGACAATCCCAGTACTTC
CDR3 protein: CAGHRDRQSQYF